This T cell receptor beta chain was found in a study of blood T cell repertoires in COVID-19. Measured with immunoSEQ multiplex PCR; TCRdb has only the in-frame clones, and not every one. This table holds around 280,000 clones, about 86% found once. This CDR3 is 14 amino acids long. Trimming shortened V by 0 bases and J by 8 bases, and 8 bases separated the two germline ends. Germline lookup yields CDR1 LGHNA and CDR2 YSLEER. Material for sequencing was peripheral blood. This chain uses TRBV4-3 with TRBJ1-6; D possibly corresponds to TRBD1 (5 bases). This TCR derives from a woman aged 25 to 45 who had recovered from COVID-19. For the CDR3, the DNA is TGCGCCAGCAGCCAAGACCAACAGGATTCACCCCTCCACTTT. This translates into CASSQDQQDSPLHF.